This TCR beta chain was documented in a study of OX40 agonist ivuxolimab in advanced cancers. Study-wide results and caveats: Determination of antigen specificity was not performed for the expanded peripheral T cells. Certain nonresponders likewise exhibited a low normalized T-cell clonal expansion.

The protocol was immunoSEQ multiplex PCR, while the TCRdb copy is restricted to in-frame clones and leaves out a portion. Among 100,000 to 150,000 clones, roughly 91% were seen once, and the ten largest hold roughly 0.94%. A note on this clone: Its specificity is not known.

The clonotype was recovered from an adult with an advanced solid tumor such as melanoma, head and neck, liver or kidney cancer. Specimen: CD4+ or CD8+ T cells sorted from blood, collected in a trial of the OX40 agonist ivuxolimab.

CDR3 DNA: TGTGCCAGCAGCCTGGGGGATACGCAGTATTTT. Its protein product is CASSLGDTQYF. This rearrangement joins TRBV5-6 to TRBJ2-3; the D is unclear. The CDR3 contains 11 residues. V lost 4 bases and J lost 6, with 6 bases in between. Germline assignment: CDR1 SGHDT and CDR2 YYEEEE.